A selection of T cell receptor beta chains follows, all from one sample in a study of T cell repertoires in cytomegalovirus infection. One entry per CDR3 protein, called by TCRdb with MiXCR from the reads. The data contain roughly 720,000 distinct CDR3 sequences, about a third of them singletons. Sequencing was performed on PBMCs. These TCRs come from a human donor in good health (CMV status not recorded). Some clones in this sample may be carry-over from other donors' samples. Each CDR3 is given without its conserved first and last residue.

V,CDR3
TRBV3-1,ASSLVGPTGTYEQY
TRBV29-1,SVGGGRTTGELF
TRBV4-1,ASSPTGDRSYEQY
TRBV28,ASSLSGGVWPGH
TRBV12-3/TRBV12-4,ASSRLENEQY
TRBV7-8,ARSLLMTSGGDYEQY
TRBV20-1,SAFLRGFPNTEAF
TRBV6-1,ASRGGPVRGYT
TRBV20-1,SARDLSDRATEAF
TRBV19,ASNLRPSPTQY
TRBV9,ASSEGSRDSSYNSPLH
TRBV28,ASRPGTVDEQY
TRBV2,ASSGGGTTYSNQPQH
TRBV7-4,ASRIAKQGAGDTQY
TRBV14,ASSLGVGGANEQF